This T cell receptor beta chain was recovered during a study of control samples from healthy donors and cancer patients. Some clones are missing from TCRdb's copy, which holds only in-frame ones; the method was immunoSEQ multiplex PCR. The data show 210,000 or so clones, about nine tenths seen once. Trimming took off 4 bases at V and 2 bases at J, with 14 bases between the two ends. This CDR3 has 15 amino acids. In germline, CDR1 is LGHDT, CDR2 YNNKEL (reference sequence). Source material: blood. This TCR was sampled from a man aged 25-40 years in good health. The rearrangement uses TRBV3-1 (or the pseudogene TRBV3-2) and TRBJ1-2, with D unclear. This CDR3 is CASSRLRAMNYGYTF. In nucleotides, the CDR3 is TGTGCCAGCAGCCGTTTAAGGGCCATGAACTATGGCTACACCTTC.